A selection of T cell receptor beta chains follows, all from one sample in a study of shared T cell receptors in the human thymus. The assay was immunoSEQ multiplex PCR, and TCRdb's table has in-frame clones only and misses some. This table has 720,000 or so clones, 80% to 90% appearing once. The same sample was also used in a study of human thymus T cells.

Sequencing input: thymocytes. The source of these receptors is a girl in the first two years of life with a congenital heart defect. The CDR3 runs from the conserved cysteine through the conserved F or W. Fields, in order: V gene, CDR3 length, J gene, D gene, clone size, CDR3 DNA, CDR3 protein. A D gene is named only where the DNA matches it firmly. Size is omitted from some rows. Given values are once, few, many or a class for expanded clones.

TRBV2	18	TRBJ1-5	NA	NA	TGTGCCAGCAGTGAAGCGGGGCTACGATCGAATAGCAATCAGCCCCAGCATTTT	CASSEAGLRSNSNQPQHF
TRBV2	13	TRBJ2-1	NA	NA	TGTGCCAGCAGTGGGCCAGTTCTCAATGAGCAGTTCTTC	CASSGPVLNEQFF
TRBV6-5	14	TRBJ1-3	NA	NA	TGTGCCAGCAGACCAGGGGCCTCTGGAAACACCATATATTTT	CASRPGASGNTIYF
TRBV2	21	TRBJ2-4	TRBD1	few	TGTGCCAGCAGTAGAGTGGACAGCCATTACAGGGGATCACTAGCCAAAAACATTCAGTACTTC	CASSRVDSHYRGSLAKNIQYF
TRBV11-3	15	TRBJ2-7	TRBD1	NA	TGTGCCAGCAGCCCCCGCGGCGACAGGGGCTACGAGCAGTACTTC	CASSPRGDRGYEQYF
TRBV9	18	TRBJ2-2	TRBD2	NA	TGTGCCAGCAGTCGGGACCACCTAGCGGGGGCCCCTACCGGGGAGCTGTTTTTT	CASSRDHLAGAPTGELFF
TRBV6-4	15	TRBJ1-1	TRBD1	NA	TGTGCCAGCTCTAGACAGGGGGGGATGAACACTGAAGCTTTCTTT	CASSRQGGMNTEAFF
TRBV4-1	14	TRBJ1-2	NA	NA	TGCGCCAGCAGCCAAGGACCAGACCGAGGGGGCTACACCTTC	CASSQGPDRGGYTF
TRBV28	19	TRBJ1-1	NA	NA	TGTGCCAGCAGTTTGGGAAAGACAGGCCCTAACTTCAGGAACACTGAAGCTTTCTTT	CASSLGKTGPNFRNTEAFF
TRBV6-5	9	TRBJ1-3	NA	NA	TGTGCCAGGGCGGTCGCCATATATTTT	CARAVAIYF
TRBV15	18	TRBJ1-1	NA	NA	TGTGCCACCAGCAGTACCCAGGGTGGGAGGGAACGGAACACTGAAGCTTTCTTT	CATSSTQGGRERNTEAFF
TRBV2	14	TRBJ1-3	NA	NA	TGTGCCAGCAGTGACGGGCAGGGGGGAAACACCATATATTTT	CASSDGQGGNTIYF
TRBV5-6	16	TRBJ1-2	TRBD1	once	TGTGCCAGCAGCTTGGATAGACAGGGGGCCATCTATGGCTACACCTTC	CASSLDRQGAIYGYTF
TRBV7-9	11	TRBJ1-1	NA	NA	TGTGCCAGCAGCCCTCCCGGGATAGCTTTCTTT	CASSPPGIAFF
TRBV28	12	TRBJ1-4	NA	NA	TGTGCCAGCAGTTTGCAGGATGAAAAACTGTTTTTT	CASSLQDEKLFF
TRBV10-3	13	TRBJ1-3	NA	NA	TGTGCCATCAGTGACAGCTCTGGAAACACCATATATTTT	CAISDSSGNTIYF
TRBV14	20	TRBJ1-1	NA	few	TGTGCCAGCAGCCAAGCTTACGCGGGGGGCAAGAGCTTGGTTGTCACTGAAGCTTTCTTT	CASSQAYAGGKSLVVTEAFF
TRBV18	12	TRBJ1-1	NA	once	TGTGCCAGCTCACCGAGAAAGCCCGAAGCTTTCTTT	CASSPRKPEAFF
TRBV30	16	TRBJ1-4	NA	few	TGTGCCTGGAGTGTCCCAGCGGGTGGCATCAATGAAAAACTGTTTTTT	CAWSVPAGGINEKLFF
TRBV6-6	15	TRBJ2-1	TRBD1	NA	TGTGCCAGCAGTCCCCGCGGGACAGGGTGTAAATGGCAGTTCTTC	CASSPRGTGCKWQFF
TRBV2	14	TRBJ1-4	NA	NA	TGTGCCGGCAAACGGGTTGGGACTAATGAAAAACTGTTTTTT	CAGKRVGTNEKLFF
TRBV5-6	15	TRBJ2-5	TRBD2	NA	TGTGCCAGCAGCTGCCCGGGACTAGCGGAGGAGACCCAGTACTTC	CASSCPGLAEETQYF
TRBV28	15	TRBJ1-5	NA	few	TGTGCCAGCAGTCAAAACCGGGTCCTTCATCAGCCCCAGCATTTT	CASSQNRVLHQPQHF
TRBV12-5	18	TRBJ1-1	TRBD1	NA	TGTGCTAGTGGTCACCCACATATAATTAAGGGACAGGGTTCTGTCGCTTTCTTT	CASGHPHIIKGQGSVAFF
TRBV7-8	18	TRBJ1-6	TRBD1	NA	TGTGCCAGCAGCCTATGGACAGGGCAGAGCTCCTATAATTCACCCCTCCACTTT	CASSLWTGQSSYNSPLHF
TRBV25-1	14	TRBJ2-5	TRBD2	few	TGTGCCAGCAGTCCCGGGACTAACCAAGAGACCCAGTACTTC	CASSPGTNQETQYF
TRBV27	16	TRBJ1-5	TRBD1	once	TGTGCCAGCAGTCCTCTGAGGGGGCCTAGCAATCAGCCCCAGCATTTT	CASSPLRGPSNQPQHF
TRBV5-4	14	TRBJ1-1	NA	NA	TGTGCCAGCAGCTTGGTTGGCAGGCGCACTGAAGCTTTCTTT	CASSLVGRRTEAFF
TRBV6-5	16	TRBJ1-2	NA	NA	TGTGCCAGCAGTTACGGGACACCCGGTCGCAACTATGGCTACACCTTC	CASSYGTPGRNYGYTF
TRBV19	15	TRBJ1-1	NA	NA	TGTGCCAGTTTTAAAGAGACAGGTATGAACACTGAAGCTTTCTTT	CASFKETGMNTEAFF
TRBV7-6	16	TRBJ1-5	NA	NA	TGTGCCAGCAGCTTATCGGCGGGGGCGATCCACCAGCCCCAGCATTTT	CASSLSAGAIHQPQHF
TRBV12-5	19	TRBJ2-5	TRBD2	NA	TGTGCTAGTGGTTTGGTTCATAGCGGGGGGTCCTCAGAGACCCAAGCCCAGTACTTC	CASGLVHSGGSSETQAQYF
TRBV20-1	11	TRBJ2-5	NA	NA	TGCAGTGTTAGAAGGGGGGAGACCCAGTACTTC	CSVRRGETQYF
TRBV18	15	TRBJ1-1	NA	NA	TGTGCCAGCTCACCAGGGGGGGTTCGAGACACTGAAGCTTTCTTT	CASSPGGVRDTEAFF
TRBV4-1	17	TRBJ2-1	TRBD2	NA	TGCGCCAGCAGCCAAGAGCTAGCGGGGTCCACCTACAATGAGCAGTTCTTC	CASSQELAGSTYNEQFF
TRBV5-4	18	TRBJ2-7	TRBD2	NA	TGTGCCAGCAGCCAGGCCACAGGACTAGCGGGAGAACACTACGAGCAGTACTTC	CASSQATGLAGEHYEQYF
TRBV6-5	12	TRBJ1-1	NA	NA	TGTGCCAGCAGTCGACAAAACACTGAAGCTTTCTTT	CASSRQNTEAFF
TRBV30	14	TRBJ2-1	NA	NA	TGTGCCTGGAACCGGGATAGCTCCTACAATGAGCAGTTCTTC	CAWNRDSSYNEQFF
TRBV6-5	13	TRBJ1-1	NA	NA	TGTGCCAGCAGGGGACTGACGAACACTGAAGCTTTCTTT	CASRGLTNTEAFF
TRBV10-1	13	TRBJ1-1	NA	NA	TGCGCCAGCAGTGGGTTGGAGGGGACTGAAGCTTTCTTT	CASSGLEGTEAFF
TRBV20-1	11	TRBJ1-2	NA	NA	TGCAGTCCCTCCCAGGGCTATGGCTACACCTTC	CSPSQGYGYTF
TRBV7-6	15	TRBJ1-1	NA	NA	TGTGCCAGCAGCTTAGTAGTTTCGTCCGCGACTGAAGCTTTCTTT	CASSLVVSSATEAFF
TRBV6-4	18	TRBJ2-5	NA	NA	TGTGCCAGTCATCTATCGTTTAGGGGCCCCGACACCGTAGAGACCCAGTACTTC	CASHLSFRGPDTVETQYF
TRBV5-1	17	TRBJ1-1	TRBD1	NA	TGCGCCAGCAGCTTGACCTATCAGGACAGGGTGAACACTGAAGCTTTCTTT	CASSLTYQDRVNTEAFF
TRBV5-1	19	TRBJ2-7	NA	once	TGCGCCAGCAGCTTGGTGGCGGCAGGGGATGAGAATACTCCCTACGAGCAGTACTTC	CASSLVAAGDENTPYEQYF
TRBV7-6	17	TRBJ2-1	NA	NA	TGTGCCAGCAGCTTAGTCGGCCGTACGGGGTCCTACAATGAGCAGTTCTTC	CASSLVGRTGSYNEQFF
TRBV7-2	18	TRBJ2-1	NA	NA	TGTGCCAGCAGCTTGCTAGCGTTCTCCTATAGCTCCTACAATGAGCAGTTCTTC	CASSLLAFSYSSYNEQFF
TRBV15	17	TRBJ2-2	TRBD1	NA	TGTGCCACCAGCAGAGTTTCTATTGTCGGGACAGCCGGGGAGCTGTTTTTT	CATSRVSIVGTAGELFF
TRBV5-1	15	TRBJ2-7	NA	NA	TGCGCCAGCAGCTCCCGGTTGGGGGGGCACTACGAGCAGTACTTC	CASSSRLGGHYEQYF
TRBV4-1	13	TRBJ1-1	NA	NA	TGCGCCAGCAGCCAACGACTCGACACTGAAGCTTTCTTT	CASSQRLDTEAFF
TRBV21-1	14	TRBJ1-2	NA	NA	TGTGCCAGCAGCATACACAGGGGGCATGAAGGCTACACCTTC	CASSIHRGHEGYTF
TRBV7-8	14	TRBJ1-2	NA	NA	TGTGCCAGCAGCCCAGGGGCCAATTCTCTCCCCTCCGCCTTC	CASSPGANSLPSAF
TRBV11-3	13	TRBJ2-1	NA	NA	TGTGCCAGCAGCTTAGTAGCGAACAATGAGCAGTTCTTC	CASSLVANNEQFF